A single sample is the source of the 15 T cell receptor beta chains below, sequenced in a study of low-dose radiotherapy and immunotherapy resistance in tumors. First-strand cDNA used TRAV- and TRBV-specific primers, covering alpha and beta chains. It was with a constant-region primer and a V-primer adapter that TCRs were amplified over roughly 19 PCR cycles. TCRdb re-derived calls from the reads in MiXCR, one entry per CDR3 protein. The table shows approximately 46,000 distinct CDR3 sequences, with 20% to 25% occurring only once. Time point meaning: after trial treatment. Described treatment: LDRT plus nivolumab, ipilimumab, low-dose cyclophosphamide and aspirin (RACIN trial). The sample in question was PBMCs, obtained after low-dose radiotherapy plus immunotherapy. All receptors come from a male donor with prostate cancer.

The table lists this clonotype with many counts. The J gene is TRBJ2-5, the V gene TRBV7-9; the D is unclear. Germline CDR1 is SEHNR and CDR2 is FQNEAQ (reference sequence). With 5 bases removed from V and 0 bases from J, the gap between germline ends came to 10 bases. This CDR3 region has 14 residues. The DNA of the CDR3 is TGTGCCAGCAGCCCTGTCGCGTACCAAGAGACCCAGTACTTC. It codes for CASSPVAYQETQYF.

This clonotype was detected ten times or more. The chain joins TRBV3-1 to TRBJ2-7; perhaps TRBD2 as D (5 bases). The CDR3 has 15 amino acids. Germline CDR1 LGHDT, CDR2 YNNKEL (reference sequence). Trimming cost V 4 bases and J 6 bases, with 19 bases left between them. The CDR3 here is CASSLGVEARREQYF. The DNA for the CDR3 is TGTGCCAGCAGCCTCGGGGTGGAGGCCCGACGCGAGCAGTACTTC.

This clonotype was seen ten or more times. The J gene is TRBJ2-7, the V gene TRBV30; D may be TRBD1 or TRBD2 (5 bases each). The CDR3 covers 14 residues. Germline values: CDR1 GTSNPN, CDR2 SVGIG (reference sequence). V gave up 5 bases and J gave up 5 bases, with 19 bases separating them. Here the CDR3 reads CAWGAGTSAHEQYF. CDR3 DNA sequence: TGTGCCTGGGGGGCCGGGACCTCGGCTCACGAGCAGTACTTC.

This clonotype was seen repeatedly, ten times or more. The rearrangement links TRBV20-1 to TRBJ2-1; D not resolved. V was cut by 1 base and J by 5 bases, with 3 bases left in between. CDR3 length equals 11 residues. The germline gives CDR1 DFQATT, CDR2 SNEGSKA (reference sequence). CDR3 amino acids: CSARGDNEQFF. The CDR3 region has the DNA TGCAGTGCTAGAGGAGACAATGAGCAGTTCTTC.

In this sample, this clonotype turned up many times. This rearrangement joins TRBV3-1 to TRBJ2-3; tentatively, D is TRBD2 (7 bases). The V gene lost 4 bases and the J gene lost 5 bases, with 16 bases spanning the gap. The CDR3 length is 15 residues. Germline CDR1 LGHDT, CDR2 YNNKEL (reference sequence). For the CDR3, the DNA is TGTGCCAGCAGCCGGGGGGGGGCTAGCGGAGATACGCAGTATTTT. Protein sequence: CASSRGGASGDTQYF.

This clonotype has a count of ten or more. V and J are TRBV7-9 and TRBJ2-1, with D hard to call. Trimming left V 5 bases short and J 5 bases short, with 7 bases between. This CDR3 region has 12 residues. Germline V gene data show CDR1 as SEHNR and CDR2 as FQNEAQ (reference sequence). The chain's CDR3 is CASSQVNNEQFF. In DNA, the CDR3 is TGTGCCAGCAGCCAAGTGAACAATGAGCAGTTCTTC.

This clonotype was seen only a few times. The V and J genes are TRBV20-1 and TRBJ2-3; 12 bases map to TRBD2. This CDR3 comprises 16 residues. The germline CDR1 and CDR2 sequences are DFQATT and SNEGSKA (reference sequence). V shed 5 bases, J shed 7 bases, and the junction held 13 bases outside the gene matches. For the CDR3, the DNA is TGCAGTGCTCCATACCAACTAGCGGGGGGACTCAATACGCAGTATTTT. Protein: CSAPYQLAGGLNTQYF.

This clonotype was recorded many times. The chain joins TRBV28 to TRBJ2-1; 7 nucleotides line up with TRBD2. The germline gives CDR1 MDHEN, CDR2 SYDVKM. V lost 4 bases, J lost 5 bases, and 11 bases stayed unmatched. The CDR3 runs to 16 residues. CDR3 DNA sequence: TGTGCCAGCAGTTCACAAGACCTGGGAGGGCACAATGAGCAGTTCTTC. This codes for CASSSQDLGGHNEQFF.

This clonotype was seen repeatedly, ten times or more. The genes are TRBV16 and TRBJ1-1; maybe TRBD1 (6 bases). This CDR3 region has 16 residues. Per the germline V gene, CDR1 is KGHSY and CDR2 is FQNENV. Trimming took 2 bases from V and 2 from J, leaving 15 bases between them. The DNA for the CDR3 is TGTGCCAGCAGCCAACTGGAGGGGGGAGGAAACACTGAAGCTTTCTTT. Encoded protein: CASSQLEGGGNTEAFF.

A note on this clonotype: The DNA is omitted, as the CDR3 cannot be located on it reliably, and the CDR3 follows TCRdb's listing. CDR3 protein: CASSLASNEQFFGPGTNTQYF. The V gene is TRBV5-6, the J gene TRBJ2-3; no check of the table's D call, TRBD1, against the DNA was made. Ends included, the CDR3 has 21 residues. CDR1 is SGHDT and CDR2 is YYEEEE in the germline V gene.

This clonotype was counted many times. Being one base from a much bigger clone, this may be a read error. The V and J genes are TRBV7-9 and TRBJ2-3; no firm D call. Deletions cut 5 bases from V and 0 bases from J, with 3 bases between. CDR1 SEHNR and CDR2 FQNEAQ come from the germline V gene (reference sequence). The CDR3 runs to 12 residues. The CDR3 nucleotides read TGTGCCAGCAGCGTCAGCACAGATACGCAGTATTTT. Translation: CASSVSTDTQYF.

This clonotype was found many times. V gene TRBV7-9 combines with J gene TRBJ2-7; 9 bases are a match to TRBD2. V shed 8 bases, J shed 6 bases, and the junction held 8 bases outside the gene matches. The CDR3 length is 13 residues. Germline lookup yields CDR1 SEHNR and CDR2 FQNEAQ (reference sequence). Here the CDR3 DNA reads TGTGCCAGCCATGCGGGGGGGGGCGTCGAGCAGTACTTC. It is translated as CASHAGGGVEQYF.

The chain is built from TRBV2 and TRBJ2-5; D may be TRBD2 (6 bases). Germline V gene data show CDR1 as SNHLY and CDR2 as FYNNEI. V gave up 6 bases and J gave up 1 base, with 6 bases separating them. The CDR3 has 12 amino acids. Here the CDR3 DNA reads TGTGCCAGCAGCGGGAGCCAAGAGACCCAGTACTTC. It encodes CASSGSQETQYF.

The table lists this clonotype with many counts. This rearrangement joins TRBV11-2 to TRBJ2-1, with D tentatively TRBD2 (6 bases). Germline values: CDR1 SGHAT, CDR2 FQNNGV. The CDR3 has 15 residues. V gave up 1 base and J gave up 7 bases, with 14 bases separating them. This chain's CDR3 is CASSLGDSSANEQFF. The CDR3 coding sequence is TGTGCCAGCAGCTTAGGGGACTCCAGCGCGAATGAGCAGTTCTTC.

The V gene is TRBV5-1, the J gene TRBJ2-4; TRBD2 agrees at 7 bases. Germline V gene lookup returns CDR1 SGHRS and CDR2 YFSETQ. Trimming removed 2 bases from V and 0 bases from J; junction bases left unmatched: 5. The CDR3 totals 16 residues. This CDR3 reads CASSFGRASAKNIQYF. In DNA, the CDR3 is TGCGCCAGCAGCTTTGGGAGGGCTTCAGCCAAAAACATTCAGTACTTC.